This T cell receptor (beta chain) was identified during a study of T-cell reconstitution after alpha-beta-depleted transplantation in children. Study findings and constraints: From newly produced T cells came most of the T-cell counts and diversity one year after transplant.

Trimming stripped 3 bases from V and 0 bases from J, with 8 bases between. CDR1 and CDR2 (germline): SEHNR, FQNEAQ (reference sequence). The CDR3 consists of 14 residues. TCRbeta library preparation incorporated unique molecular identifiers. TCRdb redid the calling of the PCR reads with MiXCR, one entry per CDR3 protein. This repertoire shows roughly 400,000 distinct CDR3 sequences, 43% found once; its top ten account for around 29%. This clonotype was counted between two and nine times. What it binds is unknown. The TCR sequence derives from a girl aged 2 to 10 with aplastic anemia, due to receive a stem cell transplant. The gene calls are TRBV7-9 and TRBJ2-5; tentative D call: TRBD1 (6 bases). The sequenced sample was PBMCs, obtained before TCRalphabeta/CD19-depleted stem cell transplant. Here the CDR3 DNA reads TGTGCCAGCAGCTTCGAGGGGGACCAAGAGACCCAGTACTTC. Its translation: CASSFEGDQETQYF.